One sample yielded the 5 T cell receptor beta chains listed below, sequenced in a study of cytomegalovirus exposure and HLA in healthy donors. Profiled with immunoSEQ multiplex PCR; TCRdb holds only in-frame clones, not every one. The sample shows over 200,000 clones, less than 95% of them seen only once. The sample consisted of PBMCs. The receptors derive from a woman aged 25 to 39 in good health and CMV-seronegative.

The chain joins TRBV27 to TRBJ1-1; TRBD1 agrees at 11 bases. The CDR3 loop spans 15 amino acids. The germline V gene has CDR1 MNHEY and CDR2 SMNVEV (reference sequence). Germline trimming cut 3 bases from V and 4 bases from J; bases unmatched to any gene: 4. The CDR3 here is CASSFSGTGGTEAFF. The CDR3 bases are TGTGCCAGCAGTTTCTCCGGGACAGGGGGCACTGAAGCTTTCTTT.

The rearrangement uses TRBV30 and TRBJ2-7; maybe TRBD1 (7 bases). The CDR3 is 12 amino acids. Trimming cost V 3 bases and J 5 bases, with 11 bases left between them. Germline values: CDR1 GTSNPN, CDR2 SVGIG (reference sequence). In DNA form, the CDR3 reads TGTGCCTGGAGCGCCAGGGGGGACGAGCAGTACTTC. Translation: CAWSARGDEQYF.

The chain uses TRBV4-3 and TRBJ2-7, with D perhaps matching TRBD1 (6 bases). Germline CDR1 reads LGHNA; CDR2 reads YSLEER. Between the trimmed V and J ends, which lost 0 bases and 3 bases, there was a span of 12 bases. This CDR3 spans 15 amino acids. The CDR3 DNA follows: TGCGCCAGCAGCCAAGATCGTCACAGGGTCTACGAGCAGTACTTC. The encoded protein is CASSQDRHRVYEQYF.

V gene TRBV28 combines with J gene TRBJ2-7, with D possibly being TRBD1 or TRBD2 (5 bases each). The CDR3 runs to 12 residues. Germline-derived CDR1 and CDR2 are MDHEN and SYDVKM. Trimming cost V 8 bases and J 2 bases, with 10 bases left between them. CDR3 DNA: TGTGCCAGCGGGGACGGAGCCTACGAGCAGTACTTC. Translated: CASGDGAYEQYF.

DNA of the CDR3: TGTGCCAGCAGTACCTACAGGGTTGACAAAAACATTCAGTACTTC. It translates to CASSTYRVDKNIQYF. This chain uses TRBV28 with TRBJ2-4; TRBD1 might be the D (6 bases). The CDR3 loop spans 15 amino acids. Germline V gives CDR1 MDHEN, CDR2 SYDVKM. Trimming stripped 5 bases from V and 3 bases from J, with 14 bases between. The variable domain in full, with the rest retrieved from reference TRBV28 and TRBJ2-4, is DVKVTQSSRYLVKRTGEKVFLECVQDMDHENMFWYRQDPGLGLRLIYFSYDVKMKEKGDIPEGYSVSREKKERFSLILESASTNQTSMYLCASSTYRVDKNIQYFGAGTRLSVL.